These 26 T cell receptor beta chains share one sample of origin, sequenced in a study of blood T cell repertoires in COVID-19. The repertoire was sequenced with immunoSEQ multiplex PCR; TCRdb's copy has only in-frame clones and lacks some. Here the sample spans 200,000 to 300,000 clones, over 75% being singletons. The sequenced sample was peripheral blood. The receptors come from a woman aged 50 to 60 with acute or convalescent COVID-19.

The V call is TRBV7-7, the J call TRBJ2-2, with TRBD2 matching over 10 bases. This CDR3 has 15 residues. Germline V gives CDR1 SSHAT, CDR2 FNYEAQ (reference sequence). The ends lost 5 bases at V and 6 bases at J; junction bases unmatched: 6. CDR3 loop: CASSQGLAGAGELFF. The CDR3 region has the DNA TGTGCCAGCAGCCAAGGGCTAGCGGGAGCCGGGGAGCTGTTTTTT.

The chain joins TRBV23-1 to TRBJ1-1, with D tentatively TRBD1 (5 bases). TRBV23-1 falls under the ORF class, with uncertain function. The CDR3 runs 15 residues. Deletions cut 6 bases from V and 4 bases from J, with 18 bases between. The CDR3 DNA sequence: TGCGCCAGCAGCGCCGACAGAAATTGTGGCACTGAAGCTTTCTTT. It specifies CASSADRNCGTEAFF.

This clone was counted between two and nine times. The chain links TRBV2 to TRBJ1-2; the match to TRBD1 covers 8 bases. V dropped 7 bases and J dropped 4; count of bases not matched to a gene: 5. This CDR3 spans 13 amino acids. Germline-derived CDR1 and CDR2 are SNHLY and FYNNEI. CDR3 in DNA: TGTGCCAGCACCGGACAGGGATCCTATGGCTACACCTTC. Translation gives CASTGQGSYGYTF. The full variable domain, its missing parts supplied by reference TRBV2 and TRBJ1-2, is EPEVTQTPSHQVTQMGQEVILRCVPISNHLYFYWYRQILGQKVEFLVSFYNNEISEKSEIFDDQFSVERPDGSNFTLKIRSTKLEDSAMYFCASTGQGSYGYTFGSGTRLTVV.

The chain's CDR3 is CASSRPGQGNYGYTF. CDR3 DNA sequence: TGTGCCAGCTCACGTCCCGGACAGGGGAACTATGGCTACACCTTC. The rearrangement links TRBV18 to TRBJ1-2, with 9 bases identical to TRBD1. Trimming removed 4 bases from V and 2 bases from J; junction bases left unmatched: 5. Germline V gives CDR1 KGHSH, CDR2 LQKENI. This CDR3 comprises 15 residues. The variable domain in full, with the rest retrieved from reference TRBV18 and TRBJ1-2, is NAGVMQNPRHLVRRRGQEARLRCSPMKGHSHVYWYRQLPEEGLKFMVYLQKENIIDESGMPKERFSAEFPKEGPSILRIQQVVRGDSAAYFCASSRPGQGNYGYTFGSGTRLTVV.

This chain uses TRBV5-8 with TRBJ2-2; 8 positions match TRBD2. Germline assignment: CDR1 SGHTS and CDR2 YDEGEE. After removal of 0 bases from V and 5 bases from J, the junction contained 3 bases not matched to a gene. The CDR3 runs to 15 residues. CDR3 coding DNA: TGTGCCAGCAGCTTGGGACTAGCGAGAACCGGGGAGCTGTTTTTT. Translating gives CASSLGLARTGELFF.

V gene TRBV18 combines with J gene TRBJ2-1; the D gene is possibly TRBD2 (6 bases). V was shortened by 0 bases and J by 0 bases, with 12 bases between the two germline ends. The CDR3 covers 17 residues. In germline, CDR1 is KGHSH, CDR2 LQKENI. This CDR3 reads CASSPPGLKASYNEQFF. CDR3 nucleotides: TGTGCCAGCTCACCACCGGGACTGAAAGCCTCCTACAATGAGCAGTTCTTC.

The V gene is TRBV6-5, the J gene TRBJ2-7; D is possibly TRBD1 (5 bases). Germline V gives CDR1 MNHEY, CDR2 SVGAGI. CDR3 size: 13 residues. Trimming took off 2 bases at V and 7 bases at J, with 12 bases between the two ends. CDR3 sequence reads: CASSYQRGWEQYF. CDR3 DNA: TGTGCCAGCAGTTACCAAAGGGGTTGGGAGCAGTACTTC.

This chain connects TRBV18 to TRBJ1-3; TRBD1 aligns across 10 bases. V gave up 4 bases and J gave up 1 base; unmatched junction bases: 4. The CDR3 has 16 residues. Germline lookup yields CDR1 KGHSH and CDR2 LQKENI. The CDR3 region has the DNA TGTGCCAGCTCACAATCGGGACAGGGGTCTGGAAACACCATATATTTT. It translates to CASSQSGQGSGNTIYF.

The rearrangement uses TRBV4-3 and TRBJ2-5; perhaps TRBD1 as D (6 bases). Between the trimmed V and J ends, which lost 4 bases and 2 bases, there was a span of 17 bases. This CDR3 contains 16 residues. Germline V gene data show CDR1 as LGHNA and CDR2 as YSLEER. The CDR3 is CASSPLATGTQETQYF. CDR3 coding DNA: TGCGCCAGCAGCCCTCTCGCTACAGGGACACAAGAGACCCAGTACTTC.

The rearrangement links TRBV2 to TRBJ2-1; the match to TRBD2 covers 14 bases. J lost 12 bases, V lost 8 bases, and 9 bases had no gene match. The germline V gene encodes CDR1 SNHLY and CDR2 FYNNEI. This CDR3 region has 14 residues. CDR3 in DNA: TGTGCCAGCGATTTGGGACTAGCGGGAGTCGGGCAGTTCTTC. Translated: CASDLGLAGVGQFF.

This chain uses TRBV4-1 with TRBJ1-6; 7 nucleotides align to TRBD1. Germline V gene data show CDR1 as MGHRA and CDR2 as YSYEKL. Trimming took 0 bases from V and 5 from J; bases not matched to a gene: 10. This CDR3 spans 18 amino acids. The CDR3 DNA follows: TGCGCCAGCAGCCAAGATGCCCCCAGGGGGGCCCATAATTCACCCCTCCACTTT. Translation gives CASSQDAPRGAHNSPLHF.

This clone was recorded only once. The rearrangement joins TRBV5-4 to TRBJ2-7; the match to TRBD2 covers 11 bases. Germline values: CDR1 SGHNT, CDR2 YYREEE (reference sequence). The CDR3 has 15 amino acids. The J segment lost 1 base and the V segment lost 1 base, leaving 1 base of the junction unmatched. The CDR3 DNA reads TGTGCCAGCAGCTTGAGACTAGCGGGGTCCTACGAGCAGTACTTC. It translates to CASSLRLAGSYEQYF.

This chain connects TRBV6-5 to TRBJ1-4; D gene ambiguous. The CDR3 has 11 residues. Trimming stripped 8 bases from V and 6 bases from J, with 7 bases between. CDR1 MNHEY and CDR2 SVGAGI come from the germline V gene. The CDR3 region is CASEDDEKLFF. The CDR3 nucleotides read TGTGCCAGCGAGGATGATGAAAAACTGTTTTTT.

CDR3 DNA sequence: TGCGCCAGCAGCTTAACATCTAGCGGACGCTCCTACAATGAGCAGTTCTTC. Protein product: CASSLTSSGRSYNEQFF. The chain has TRBV5-1 and TRBJ2-1; 7 bases fit TRBD2. Trimming cost V 2 bases and J 0 bases; bases outside gene matches: 8. Germline V gene sequence: CDR1 SGHRS, CDR2 YFSETQ. This CDR3 contains 17 residues.

The J gene is TRBJ2-2, the V gene TRBV4-2; maybe TRBD1 (8 bases). CDR3 size: 17 residues. V lost 3 bases and J lost 5, with 19 bases in between. Germline CDR1 is LGHNA and CDR2 is YNFKEQ. CDR3: CASSQRIGQGGTGELFF. Here the CDR3 DNA reads TGTGCCAGCAGCCAGAGAATCGGACAGGGAGGGACCGGGGAGCTGTTTTTT.

The V and J genes are TRBV5-1 and TRBJ2-6; 8 bases agree with TRBD2. V trimming: 4 bases; J trimming: 0 bases; junction bases outside the gene matches: 3. The CDR3 extends over 16 amino acids. CDR1 SGHRS and CDR2 YFSETQ come from the germline V gene. CDR3 DNA: TGCGCCAGCAGCCCGACTAGCGCCTCTGGGGCCAACGTCCTGACTTTC. The encoded protein is CASSPTSASGANVLTF.

The chain couples TRBV28 to TRBJ1-3; the D gene is possibly TRBD1 (6 bases). This CDR3 comprises 14 residues. CDR1 MDHEN and CDR2 SYDVKM come from the germline V gene. The V gene lost 4 bases and the J gene lost 8 bases, with 15 bases spanning the gap. CDR3 coding DNA: TGTGCCAGCAGTTCCCGGGGGGGGCAGGACACCATATATTTT. Its translation is CASSSRGGQDTIYF.

Concerning this clone: Other nucleotide sequences in the sample specify the same CDR3. The V call is TRBV5-1, the J call TRBJ2-7; 8 nucleotides line up with TRBD1. Germline CDR1 reads SGHRS; CDR2 reads YFSETQ. The V segment lost 4 bases and the J segment 2 bases; nucleotides outside the gene matches: 5. This CDR3 is 14 amino acids long. In DNA, the CDR3 is TGCGCCAGCAGCCCCGGACAGGGCGCCTACGAGCAGTACTTC. Its protein product is CASSPGQGAYEQYF.

CDR3 loop: CASSLGPGQNEAFF. CDR3 in DNA: TGTGCCAGCAGCCTAGGACCGGGACAGAATGAAGCTTTCTTT. The rearrangement links TRBV11-3 to TRBJ1-1; TRBD1 matches at 7 bases. The CDR3 extends over 14 amino acids. V dropped 5 bases and J dropped 7; count of bases not matched to a gene: 10. CDR1 and CDR2 (germline): SGHNT, YENEEA.

This clone was seen only once. The chain joins TRBV19 to TRBJ1-5; no clear D. V shed 3 bases and J shed 4 bases, with 19 bases lying between them. Germline CDR1 and CDR2: LNHDA and SQIVND (reference sequence). This CDR3 has 17 residues. The CDR3 coding sequence is TGTGCCAGTAGTATCCTCCGGGGTGGGCGAGGTAATCAGCCCCAGCATTTT. Residues: CASSILRGGRGNQPQHF.

The genes are TRBV28 and TRBJ2-1, with TRBD2 matching over 11 bases. CDR3 size: 15 residues. Germline trimming cut 4 bases from V and 6 bases from J; bases unmatched to any gene: 5. Germline CDR1 reads MDHEN; CDR2 reads SYDVKM. CDR3 in amino acids: CASSSGLAAVNEQFF. CDR3 nucleotide sequence: TGTGCCAGCAGTTCGGGACTAGCGGCCGTCAATGAGCAGTTCTTC.

The rearrangement joins TRBV18 to TRBJ2-7; a possible D gene is TRBD2 (5 bases). Per germline, CDR1 KGHSH and CDR2 LQKENI. With 6 bases removed from V and 6 bases from J, the gap between germline ends came to 9 bases. This CDR3 contains 11 residues. The CDR3 spells CASSSGSEQYF. Written as DNA, the CDR3 is TGTGCCAGCTCCTCGGGGTCCGAGCAGTACTTC.

Only a few counts were recorded for this clone. The rearrangement links TRBV9 to TRBJ2-5; TRBD1 is a possible D gene (5 bases). The germline V gene encodes CDR1 SGDLS and CDR2 YYNGEE. With 1 base removed from V and 0 bases from J, the gap between germline ends came to 10 bases. The CDR3 contains 15 residues. CDR3 amino acids: CASSVRGMYQETQYF. CDR3 nucleotides: TGTGCCAGCAGCGTAAGGGGAATGTACCAAGAGACCCAGTACTTC.

This chain connects TRBV28 to TRBJ2-7, with TRBD2 identical over 7 bases. V lost 4 bases and J lost 6; bases outside the gene matches: 3. CDR1 and CDR2 from the germline V gene are MDHEN and SYDVKM. The CDR3 length is 12 residues. The CDR3 here is CASSSASGEQYF. In DNA form, the CDR3 reads TGTGCCAGCAGTTCGGCTAGCGGCGAGCAGTACTTC.

This clone appeared once. This specimen includes other DNA sequences encoding the same CDR3. The chain carries TRBV28 and TRBJ2-3; TRBD2 agrees at 9 bases. Germline-derived CDR1 and CDR2 are MDHEN and SYDVKM. This CDR3 comprises 15 residues. V trimming: 4 bases; J trimming: 3 bases; junction bases outside the gene matches: 5. The CDR3 DNA reads as TGTGCCAGCAGTTCCTGGCGGGGGGGGACAGATACGCAGTATTTT. Translated: CASSSWRGGTDTQYF.

The table lists this clone with a count of one. The V and J genes are TRBV14 and TRBJ1-2; 8 bases align to TRBD1. Per germline, CDR1 SGHDN and CDR2 FVKESK. The CDR3 loop spans 16 amino acids. J was trimmed by 2 bases and V by 1 base; bases with no gene match: 6. The CDR3 region has the DNA TGTGCCAGCAGCCAAGGTGGGACAGGCCTAAACTATGGCTACACCTTC. The encoded protein is CASSQGGTGLNYGYTF.